This TCR beta chain was found in a study of blood T cell repertoires in COVID-19 (dated by TCRdb to about 2020). Regarding the research as a whole: Samples from collaborators originated in the United States, Italy and Spain and spanned both the acute and convalescent phases of COVID-19. The prospective study material was composed of cDNA or gDNA derived from T cells, B-cell-depleted T cells, or PBMCs. The dataset comprised deeply sampled blood TCRbeta repertoires from subjects exposed to, actively infected with, or recovered from COVID-19. The repertoires were released in a freely available public database intended as a resource for research on the immune response to SARS-CoV-2. The samples were drawn from two sources: the first 160 participants of the ongoing ImmuneRACE study, and 1,200 or so subjects contributed by 6 global collaborators. Nearly every sample came with metadata listing a de-identified subject ID, COVID-19 status, age in years and sex. Where HLA class I and class II types were available, the types were taken from metadata supplied by the sample provider, not from assay-based typing. The paper's findings and limits, for the study overall: Clinical and demographic metadata were provided uncurated, with the amount varying by source and participant.

TCRbeta CDR3 regions were amplified from genomic DNA by means of the immunoSEQ Assay, a bias-controlled multiplex PCR. The paper's data handling went like this. Within the assay, amplification of reference gene primers was used to estimate how many nucleated cells each sample contained. To quantify the absolute abundance of each unique TCRbeta CDR3 rearrangement, sequence reads were collapsed and filtered. For each sample, productive Simpson clonality was calculated as the square root of Simpson's diversity index over productive rearrangements. Sourced from immuneACCESS, this table was stored by TCRdb with only in-frame sequences that have V and J called. A share of the clones is absent; for the studies checked, an unresolved V gene accounts for under half, and the remainder has no known explanation. V and J calls and clone size come straight from that table; D and trimming were deduced from the DNA. The table for this sample lists 100,000 to 150,000 clones; approximately 85% of them were counted only once. Of the sample, around 3.2% falls within the top ten clones.

One collaborating source in Seattle enrolled patients while the patients were actively infected and followed the patients over time throughout the course of disease. Each collaborating institution followed its own protocols to collect whole blood in K2EDTA tubes. For TCRbeta analysis, collaborator samples were shipped as frozen whole blood, as isolated PBMCs, or as DNA extracted from either sample type. With regard to this clone: Its antigen is currently not known. Nothing much larger sits one base from this clone, and base qualities are not available.

CDR1 and CDR2, per the germline V gene (reference sequence), are SEHNR and FQNEAQ. The CDR3 measures 14 amino acids from cysteine to phenylalanine. This entry keeps only the CDR3 DNA: 42 bases, framed from base 1. The junction shows trimming of 1 base on V and 4 bases on J, plus 10 bases between the germline ends. The TCR comes from a woman of 80 years or more with COVID-19, enrolled during active disease. The receptor chain draws on TRBV7-9 and TRBJ1-2; the D gene cannot be named for sure. Sequenced input: peripheral blood. The DNA reads TGTGCCAGCAGCTTAGTAGACATAACCTATGGCTACACCTTC. This codes for CASSLVDITYGYTF.